The clone carrying this TCR beta chain came up once. What it recognizes is unknown. The sample belongs to a study of cytomegalovirus exposure and HLA in healthy donors. Study background: The approximately 120 validation repertoires, a later analysis reported, used the same platform as the approximately 700 first-cohort repertoires. Findings and limits, study-wide: The study labeled 150 to 200 TCR beta chains cytomegalovirus-associated.

Germline V gene data show CDR1 as SGHRS and CDR2 as YFSETQ. The J segment lost 2 bases and the V segment lost 0 bases, leaving 5 bases of the junction unmatched. CDR3 length equals 16 residues. The protocol was immunoSEQ multiplex PCR, while the TCRdb copy is restricted to in-frame clones and leaves out a portion. The sample comprises about 110,000 clones, over 75% of which are singletons, and around 3% rests with the top ten. The source of this sequence is a woman under 30 in good health and CMV-seronegative. The V call is TRBV5-1, the J call TRBJ2-5; 9 positions agree with TRBD2. The sample was PBMCs. CDR3 region: CASSLDLAGRQETQYF. The DNA for the CDR3 is TGCGCCAGCAGCTTGGATCTAGCGGGAAGACAAGAGACCCAGTACTTC.